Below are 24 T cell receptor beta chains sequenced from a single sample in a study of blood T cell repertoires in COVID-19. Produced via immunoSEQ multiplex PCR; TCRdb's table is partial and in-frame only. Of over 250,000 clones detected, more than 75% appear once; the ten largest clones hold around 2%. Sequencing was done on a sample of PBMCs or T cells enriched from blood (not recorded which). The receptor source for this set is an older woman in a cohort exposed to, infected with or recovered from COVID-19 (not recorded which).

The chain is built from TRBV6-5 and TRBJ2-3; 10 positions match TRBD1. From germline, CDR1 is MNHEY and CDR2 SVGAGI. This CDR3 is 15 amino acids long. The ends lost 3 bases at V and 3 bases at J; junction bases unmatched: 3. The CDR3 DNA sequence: TGTGCCAGCAGTTATGTGGGACAGGGGACAGATACGCAGTATTTT. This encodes CASSYVGQGTDTQYF.

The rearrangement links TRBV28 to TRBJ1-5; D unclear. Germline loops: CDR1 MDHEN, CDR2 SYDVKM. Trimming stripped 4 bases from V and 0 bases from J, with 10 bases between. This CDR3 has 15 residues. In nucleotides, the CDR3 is TGTGCCAGCAGTTACCGAGGGTCTAGCAATCAGCCCCAGCATTTT. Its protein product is CASSYRGSSNQPQHF.

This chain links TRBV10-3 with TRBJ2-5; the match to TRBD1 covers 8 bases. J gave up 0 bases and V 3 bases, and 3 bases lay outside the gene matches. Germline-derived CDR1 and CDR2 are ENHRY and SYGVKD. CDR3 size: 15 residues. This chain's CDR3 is CAISDDRGNQETQYF. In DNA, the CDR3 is TGTGCCATCAGTGATGACAGGGGCAACCAAGAGACCCAGTACTTC.

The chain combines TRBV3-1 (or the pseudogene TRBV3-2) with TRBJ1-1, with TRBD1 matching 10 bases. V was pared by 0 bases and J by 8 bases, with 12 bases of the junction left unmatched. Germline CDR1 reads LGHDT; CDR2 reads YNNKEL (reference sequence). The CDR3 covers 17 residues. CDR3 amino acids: CASSQDPRTGGGSEAFF. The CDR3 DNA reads TGTGCCAGCAGCCAAGATCCCCGGACAGGGGGAGGATCAGAAGCTTTCTTT.

In nucleotides, the CDR3 is TGTGCCAGCAGCTTAGCCCCTATCTACGAGCAGTACTTC. This codes for CASSLAPIYEQYF. The V call is TRBV7-8, the J call TRBJ2-7; D not resolved. This CDR3 contains 13 residues. Germline assignment: CDR1 SGHVS and CDR2 FQNEAQ. Trimming shortened V by 0 bases and J by 3 bases, and 6 bases separated the two germline ends.

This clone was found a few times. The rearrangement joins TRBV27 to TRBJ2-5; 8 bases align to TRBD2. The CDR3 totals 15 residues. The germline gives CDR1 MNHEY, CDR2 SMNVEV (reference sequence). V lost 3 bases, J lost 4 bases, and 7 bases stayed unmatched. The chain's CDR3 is CASSFGRGGRETQYF. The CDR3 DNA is TGTGCCAGCAGTTTCGGGAGGGGAGGTCGAGAGACCCAGTACTTC.

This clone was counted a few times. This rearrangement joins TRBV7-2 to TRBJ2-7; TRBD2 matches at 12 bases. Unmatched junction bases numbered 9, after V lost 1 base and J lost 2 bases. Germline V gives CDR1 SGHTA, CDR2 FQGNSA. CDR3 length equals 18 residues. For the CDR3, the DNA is TGTGCCAGCAGCTTAGTCTGGTCTAGCGGGAGGGAAACCTACGAGCAGTACTTC. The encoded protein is CASSLVWSSGRETYEQYF.

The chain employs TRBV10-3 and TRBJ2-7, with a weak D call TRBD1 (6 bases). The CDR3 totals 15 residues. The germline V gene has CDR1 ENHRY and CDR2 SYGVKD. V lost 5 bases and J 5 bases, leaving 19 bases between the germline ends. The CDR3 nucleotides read TGTGCCATCAGTTTAGCCGGGACAACCTTGAACGAGCAGTACTTC. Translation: CAISLAGTTLNEQYF.

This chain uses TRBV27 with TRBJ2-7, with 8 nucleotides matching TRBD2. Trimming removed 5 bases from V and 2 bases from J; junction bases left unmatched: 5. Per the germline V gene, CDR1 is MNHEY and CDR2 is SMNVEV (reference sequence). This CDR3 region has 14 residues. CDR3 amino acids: CASSGSGKPYEQYF. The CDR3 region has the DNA TGTGCCAGCAGTGGTAGCGGGAAACCCTACGAGCAGTACTTC.

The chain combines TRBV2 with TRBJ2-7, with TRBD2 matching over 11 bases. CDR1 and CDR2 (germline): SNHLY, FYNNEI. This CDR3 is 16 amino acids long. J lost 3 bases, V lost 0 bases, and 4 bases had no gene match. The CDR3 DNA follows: TGTGCCAGCAGTGAAGCGTTGCTAGCGGGAGGCTACGAGCAGTACTTC. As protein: CASSEALLAGGYEQYF.

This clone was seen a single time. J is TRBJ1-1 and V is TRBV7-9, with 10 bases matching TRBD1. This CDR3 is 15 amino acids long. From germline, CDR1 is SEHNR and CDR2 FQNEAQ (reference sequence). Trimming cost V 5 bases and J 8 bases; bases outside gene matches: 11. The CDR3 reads CASSPGWATGGEAFF. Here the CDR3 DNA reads TGTGCCAGCAGCCCCGGCTGGGCGACAGGGGGCGAAGCTTTCTTT.

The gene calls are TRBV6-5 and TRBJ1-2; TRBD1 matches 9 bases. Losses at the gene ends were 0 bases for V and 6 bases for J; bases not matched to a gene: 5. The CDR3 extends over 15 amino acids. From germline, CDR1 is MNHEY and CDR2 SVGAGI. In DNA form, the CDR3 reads TGTGCCAGCAGTTACTCGGACAGGGGTTTGAATGGCTACACCTTC. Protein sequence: CASSYSDRGLNGYTF.

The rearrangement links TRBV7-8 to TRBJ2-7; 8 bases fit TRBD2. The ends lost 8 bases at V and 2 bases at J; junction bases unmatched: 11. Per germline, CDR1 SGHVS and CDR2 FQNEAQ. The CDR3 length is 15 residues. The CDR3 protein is CASVAGGSPTYEQYF. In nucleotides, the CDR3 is TGTGCCAGCGTCGCGGGAGGATCCCCTACCTACGAGCAGTACTTC. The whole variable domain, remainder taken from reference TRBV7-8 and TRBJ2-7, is GAGVSQSPRYKVAKRGQDVALRCDPISGHVSLFWYQQALGQGPEFLTYFQNEAQLDKSGLPSDRFFAERPEGSVSTLKIQRTQQEDSAVYLCASVAGGSPTYEQYFGPGTRLTVT.

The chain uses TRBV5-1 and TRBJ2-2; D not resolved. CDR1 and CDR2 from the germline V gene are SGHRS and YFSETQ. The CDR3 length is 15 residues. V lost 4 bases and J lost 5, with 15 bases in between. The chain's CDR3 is CASSPPSGVTGELFF. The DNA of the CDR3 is TGCGCCAGCAGCCCCCCGTCCGGAGTGACCGGGGAGCTGTTTTTT.

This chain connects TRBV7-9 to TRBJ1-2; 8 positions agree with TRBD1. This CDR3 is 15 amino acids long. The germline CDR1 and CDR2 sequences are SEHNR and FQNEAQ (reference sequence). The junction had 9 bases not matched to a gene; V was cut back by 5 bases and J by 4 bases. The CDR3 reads CASSIGQGIGYGYTF. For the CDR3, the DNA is TGTGCCAGCAGCATCGGACAGGGTATCGGCTATGGCTACACCTTC.

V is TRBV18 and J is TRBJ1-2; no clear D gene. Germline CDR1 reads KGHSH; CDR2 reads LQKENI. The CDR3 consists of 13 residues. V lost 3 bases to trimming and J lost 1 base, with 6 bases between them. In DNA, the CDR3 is TGTGCCAGCTCACCTGCGGGTAACTATGGCTACACCTTC. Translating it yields CASSPAGNYGYTF.

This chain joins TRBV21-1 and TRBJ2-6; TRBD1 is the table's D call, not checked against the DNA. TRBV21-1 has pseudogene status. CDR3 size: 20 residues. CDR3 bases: TGTGCCAGCAGCAAATTTTCGGCGTCAGGGGGCGCTGGAGGGGCCAACGTCCTGACTTTC. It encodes CASSKFSASGGAGGANVLTF.

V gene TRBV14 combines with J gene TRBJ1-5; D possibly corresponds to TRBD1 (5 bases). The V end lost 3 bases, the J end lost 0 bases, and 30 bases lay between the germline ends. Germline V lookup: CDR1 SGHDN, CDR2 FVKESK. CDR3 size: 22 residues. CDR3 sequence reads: CASSHWLRRSGREIYSNQPQHF. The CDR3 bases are TGTGCCAGCAGCCATTGGCTTCGTCGATCAGGGAGGGAAATCTATAGCAATCAGCCCCAGCATTTT.

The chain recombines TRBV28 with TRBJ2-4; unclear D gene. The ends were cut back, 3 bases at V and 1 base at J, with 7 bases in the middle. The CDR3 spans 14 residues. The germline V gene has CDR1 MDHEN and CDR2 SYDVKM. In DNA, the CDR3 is TGTGCCAGCAGTTTTGGCCTGGCCAAAAACATTCAGTACTTC. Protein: CASSFGLAKNIQYF.

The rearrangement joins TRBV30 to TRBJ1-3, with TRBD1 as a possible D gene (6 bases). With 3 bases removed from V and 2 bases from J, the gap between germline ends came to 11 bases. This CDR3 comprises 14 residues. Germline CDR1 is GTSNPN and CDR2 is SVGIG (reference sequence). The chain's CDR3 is CAWRSRGTGNTIYF. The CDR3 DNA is TGTGCCTGGAGGTCCAGGGGAACTGGAAACACCATATATTTT.

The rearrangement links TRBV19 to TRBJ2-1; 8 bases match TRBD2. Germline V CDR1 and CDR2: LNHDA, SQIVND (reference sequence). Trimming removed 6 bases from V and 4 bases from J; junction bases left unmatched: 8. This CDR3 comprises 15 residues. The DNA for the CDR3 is TGTGCCAGTAGACCAACGGGAGGGCCGTACAATGAGCAGTTCTTC. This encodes CASRPTGGPYNEQFF.

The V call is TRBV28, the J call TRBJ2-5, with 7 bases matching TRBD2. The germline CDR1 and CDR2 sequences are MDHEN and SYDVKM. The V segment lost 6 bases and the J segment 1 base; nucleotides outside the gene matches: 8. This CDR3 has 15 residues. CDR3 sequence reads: CASSSLAGAQETQYF. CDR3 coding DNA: TGTGCCAGCAGCTCCTTAGCGGGCGCCCAAGAGACCCAGTACTTC. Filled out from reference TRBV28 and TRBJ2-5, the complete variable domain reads DVKVTQSSRYLVKRTGEKVFLECVQDMDHENMFWYRQDPGLGLRLIYFSYDVKMKEKGDIPEGYSVSREKKERFSLILESASTNQTSMYLCASSSLAGAQETQYFGPGTRLLVL.

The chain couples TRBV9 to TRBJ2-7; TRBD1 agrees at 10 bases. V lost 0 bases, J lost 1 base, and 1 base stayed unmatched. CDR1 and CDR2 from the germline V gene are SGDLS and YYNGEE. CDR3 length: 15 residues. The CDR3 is CASSVGQGASYEQYF. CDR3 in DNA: TGTGCCAGCAGCGTAGGACAGGGGGCTTCCTACGAGCAGTACTTC.

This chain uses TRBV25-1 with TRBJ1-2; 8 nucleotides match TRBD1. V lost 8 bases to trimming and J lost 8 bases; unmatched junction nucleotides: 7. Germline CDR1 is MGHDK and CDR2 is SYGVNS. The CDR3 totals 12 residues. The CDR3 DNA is TGTGCCAGCGGACAGGGAACGGGCGGCTACACCTTC. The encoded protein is CASGQGTGGYTF.